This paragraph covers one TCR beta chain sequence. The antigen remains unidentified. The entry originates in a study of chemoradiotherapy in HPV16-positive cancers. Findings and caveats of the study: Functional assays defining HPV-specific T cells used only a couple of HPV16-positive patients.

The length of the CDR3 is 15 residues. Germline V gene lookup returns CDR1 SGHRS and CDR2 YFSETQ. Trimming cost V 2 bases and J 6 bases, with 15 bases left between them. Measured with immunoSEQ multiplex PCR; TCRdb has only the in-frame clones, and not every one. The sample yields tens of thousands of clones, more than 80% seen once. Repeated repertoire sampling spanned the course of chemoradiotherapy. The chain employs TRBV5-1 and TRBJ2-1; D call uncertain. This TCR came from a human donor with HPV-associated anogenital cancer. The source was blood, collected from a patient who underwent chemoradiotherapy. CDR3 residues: CASSLEAAAPNEQFF. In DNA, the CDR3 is TGCGCCAGCAGCTTAGAGGCGGCGGCGCCCAATGAGCAGTTCTTC.